The rows below give T cell receptor beta chains drawn from one sample of a study of blood T cells in healthy people across ages. TCRdb passed the 5' RACE reads through MiXCR, listing each CDR3 protein once. The sample lists about 1.4 million distinct CDR3 sequences, approximately 63% occurring once. What was sequenced was blood. These receptors were collected from a man aged 18 to 30 in good health. CDR3s include the opening cysteine and the closing phenylalanine or tryptophan. A D gene is named only where the DNA matches it firmly. Size is omitted from some rows. Given values are once, few, many or a class for expanded clones.

D gene,V gene,J gene,clone size,CDR3 DNA,CDR3 protein
-,TRBV29-1,TRBJ2-7,-,TGCAGCGTTGAATCGGGGCAACGCTACGAGCAGTACTTC,CSVESGQRYEQYF
-,TRBV20-1,TRBJ2-7,-,TGCAGTGCTCCGACCCAGGCGGGGTTCTACGAGCAGTACTTC,CSAPTQAGFYEQYF
-,TRBV20-1,TRBJ2-7,-,TGCAGTGCCCCAAGAAGGGACGTCTATTCCTACGAGCAGTACTTC,CSAPRRDVYSYEQYF
TRBD1,TRBV6-1,TRBJ1-4,-,TGTGCCAGCAGTTTTGTGGACAGGGATGAAAAACTGTTTTTT,CASSFVDRDEKLFF
TRBD1,TRBV18,TRBJ1-2,-,TGTGCCAGCTCACCAGAGACAGGGAATGGCTACACCTTC,CASSPETGNGYTF
-,TRBV9,TRBJ1-2,-,TGTGCCAGCAGCGTAGACCCAGGCTCCTATGGCTACACCTTC,CASSVDPGSYGYTF
TRBD1,TRBV12-3/TRBV12-4,TRBJ1-1,-,TGTGCCAGCAGTCCGGGACAGCTTATCCACACTGAAGCTTTCTTT,CASSPGQLIHTEAFF
-,TRBV7-2,TRBJ2-1,-,TGTGCCAGCAGCTTATCTTCAGGGTGGGACAATGAGCAGTTCTTC,CASSLSSGWDNEQFF
-,TRBV9,TRBJ1-5,-,TGTGCCAGCACAGCAGGCCTGAATCAGCCCCAGCATTTT,CASTAGLNQPQHF
TRBD2,TRBV4-3,TRBJ2-7,few,TGCGCCAGCAGCCCCGTTACTTTCACTAGCGGGAGGGCCGAGCAGTACTTC,CASSPVTFTSGRAEQYF
TRBD1,TRBV10-3,TRBJ2-5,-,TGTGCCATCTGTCGAGGCCGGGACAGCCCTCAAAGGCAGTACTTC,CAICRGRDSPQRQYF
-,TRBV20-1,TRBJ2-6,few,TGCAGTGCTAGAGATGCGGGGGCCAACGTCCTGACTTTC,CSARDAGANVLTF
TRBD1,TRBV9,TRBJ1-1,few,TGTGCCAGCAGCGCCGGGACAGGGTCTGAAGCTTTCTTT,CASSAGTGSEAFF
-,TRBV28,TRBJ2-7,once,TGTGCCAGCAGTTTGCTAGGGATCGAGCAGTACTTC,CASSLLGIEQYF
-,TRBV29-1,TRBJ1-1,few,TGCAGCGTTGATAGTGGTACTGAAGCTTTCTTT,CSVDSGTEAFF
-,TRBV12-3/TRBV12-4,TRBJ2-7,-,TGTGCCAGCAGTTCCACGGTATCCTTCCACGAGCAGTACTTC,CASSSTVSFHEQYF
-,TRBV4-1,TRBJ2-1,many,TGCGCCAGCAGCCAAGATCGCGATGAGCAGTTCTTC,CASSQDRDEQFF
TRBD1,TRBV6-5,TRBJ2-7,-,TGTGCCAGCAGACTAGACAGGGGGCCATACGAGCAGTACTTC,CASRLDRGPYEQYF
-,TRBV29-1,TRBJ2-1,-,TGCAGCGCCCGCCCGGGACGGGATTACAATGGGCAGTTCTTC,CSARPGRDYNGQFF
-,TRBV7-2,TRBJ2-7,few,TGTGCCAGCAGCTCCTCGCACAAGTACGAGCAGTACTTC,CASSSSHKYEQYF
-,TRBV29-1,TRBJ2-1,-,TGCAGCGTGGAGCGAACGGTGTCCTACAATGAGCAGTTCTTC,CSVERTVSYNEQFF
TRBD2,TRBV6-6,TRBJ2-7,-,TGTGCCAGCAGTTATGCGGGGGAGAGGGACGAGCAGTACTTC,CASSYAGERDEQYF
-,TRBV28,TRBJ2-7,-,TGTGCCAGCAACCTGTTAAGGGACAAGTCCTACGAGCAGTACTTC,CASNLLRDKSYEQYF
TRBD2,TRBV29-1,TRBJ2-1,-,TGCAGCGTTGACGCTAGCGGCGATTACAATGAGCAGTTCTTC,CSVDASGDYNEQFF
-,TRBV29-1,TRBJ2-4,-,TGCAGCGTTGGGGGACGGAGGGAGCAGTACTTC,CSVGGRREQYF
TRBD1,TRBV29-1,TRBJ1-6,-,TGCGGCGCGGGGACAGTTAGGCTTAATTCACCCCTCCACTTT,CGAGTVRLNSPLHF
-,TRBV18,TRBJ2-7,-,TGTGCCAGCTCACCACAGAGCAGGGCGAACGAGCAGTACTTC,CASSPQSRANEQYF
-,TRBV2,TRBJ2-3,few,TGTGCCAGCAGTGATCTCCGGCCAGATACGCAGTATTTT,CASSDLRPDTQYF
TRBD1,TRBV7-2,TRBJ1-5,few,TGTGCCAGCCAGGGGGATAGCAATCAGCCCCAGCATTTT,CASQGDSNQPQHF
-,TRBV28,TRBJ2-2,once,TGTGCCAGCAGTTTCCAGGGGCACACCGGGGAGCTGTTTTTT,CASSFQGHTGELFF
-,TRBV6-5,TRBJ1-1,-,TGTGCCAGCACCCCCTGGGATGGGGGGAACACTGAAGCTTTCTTT,CASTPWDGGNTEAFF
-,TRBV5-1,TRBJ2-7,-,TGCGCCAGCAGCTTAGGCCTATCTGTCTACGAGCAGTACTTC,CASSLGLSVYEQYF
-,TRBV20-1,TRBJ2-3,-,TGCAGTGCTAGTGACGCCACCACAGATACGCAGTATTTT,CSASDATTDTQYF
-,TRBV2,TRBJ1-2,once,TGTGCCAGCAGTGAAGCGGAGGCGCTCTATGGCTACACCTTC,CASSEAEALYGYTF
-,TRBV20-1,TRBJ2-7,-,TGCAGTGCCCCTTATGGGGGGGCTTCCTACGAGCAGTACTTC,CSAPYGGASYEQYF
TRBD2,TRBV20-1,TRBJ2-1,-,TGCAGTGCTGTGGGACTAGCGGGTAAGAATGAGCAGTTCTTC,CSAVGLAGKNEQFF
-,TRBV7-9,TRBJ2-1,-,TGTGCCAGCAGCCCATTCGGGGGAGCGAATGAGCAGTTCTTC,CASSPFGGANEQFF
-,TRBV7-9,TRBJ2-7,-,TGTGCCAGCAGCGTCGGGGGGCGGGACTCCTACGAGCAGTACTTC,CASSVGGRDSYEQYF
TRBD1,TRBV28,TRBJ1-2,-,TGTGCCAGCAGATCAGTTAAGACAGGGGGCGATGGCTACACCTTC,CASRSVKTGGDGYTF
TRBD2,TRBV27,TRBJ2-7,once,TGTGCCAGCAGTGTGGCGTGGACTAGCGGATACGAGCAGTACTTC,CASSVAWTSGYEQYF
TRBD1,TRBV2,TRBJ1-5,-,TGTGCCAGCAATATACAGGGGGGCGACAATCAGCCCCAGCATTTT,CASNIQGGDNQPQHF
-,TRBV4-1,TRBJ2-7,-,TGCGCCAGCAGCCAAGATATCCGCCGATACGAGCAGTACTTC,CASSQDIRRYEQYF
-,TRBV20-1,TRBJ1-2,-,TGCAGTGCTAGAGATGTCGATCACTCAGGGATAGATGGCTACACCTTC,CSARDVDHSGIDGYTF
-,TRBV29-1,TRBJ2-1,few,TGCAGCGTTCCATTGGGTAGCTCCTACAATGAGCAGTTCTTC,CSVPLGSSYNEQFF
TRBD1,TRBV7-2,TRBJ1-6,few,TGTGCCAGCAGCACCGGGACAGGGAATTCACCCCTCCACTTT,CASSTGTGNSPLHF
TRBD1,TRBV11-2,TRBJ2-7,-,TGTGCCAGCAGCTCATTAGGCGGGACAGGGGGCGGCGAGCAGTACTTC,CASSSLGGTGGGEQYF
-,TRBV20-1,TRBJ2-2,once,TGCAGTGCACCCCGGGTGACACCGAACACCGGGGAGCTGTTTTTT,CSAPRVTPNTGELFF
TRBD1,TRBV6-2/TRBV6-3,TRBJ1-2,few,TGTGCCAGCAGTTACGGACAGGATAACTATGGCTACACCTTC,CASSYGQDNYGYTF
-,TRBV24-1,TRBJ2-3,-,TGTGCCACCAGTATGGACCCCACAGATACGCAGTATTTT,CATSMDPTDTQYF
TRBD2,TRBV5-1,TRBJ2-7,-,TGCGCCAGCAGCTTGGTCGGGGGGATCGAGCAGTACTTC,CASSLVGGIEQYF
-,TRBV5-5,TRBJ1-5,few,TGTGCCAGCAGCTTGGCGGTCCTTAGCAATCAGCCCCAGCATTTT,CASSLAVLSNQPQHF
-,TRBV27,TRBJ2-5,once,TGTGCCAGCAGTTCCAGGGTATCGGCAGGGCAAGAGACCCAGTACTTC,CASSSRVSAGQETQYF
-,TRBV5-1,TRBJ2-7,many,TGTGCCAGCAGCTTCGGGTTCTCCTACGAGCAGTACTTC,CASSFGFSYEQYF
TRBD2,TRBV7-6,TRBJ2-3,few,TGTGCCAGCAGCTTAGGGACTAGCATCAGCACAGATACGCAGTATTTT,CASSLGTSISTDTQYF
-,TRBV19,TRBJ2-7,-,TGTGCCAGTAGTATAAGTAGGGGGTCCTACGAGCAGTACTTC,CASSISRGSYEQYF
-,TRBV20-1,TRBJ2-5,-,TGCGGCCTTTCCAGGACGGAAGAGACCCAGTACTTC,CGLSRTEETQYF
TRBD2,TRBV6-5,TRBJ2-3,few,TGTGCCAGCAGTTACGGACTAGCGGGGGGTTTTAAGCAGTATTTT,CASSYGLAGGFKQYF
-,TRBV6-2/TRBV6-3,TRBJ1-2,-,TGTGCCAGCAGTTACCCGAGCGGCCCCTATGGCTACACCTTC,CASSYPSGPYGYTF
TRBD1,TRBV4-3,TRBJ2-4,-,TGCGCCAGCAGCCAAGAACAGGGGTTCGAAGGAAACATTCAGTACTTC,CASSQEQGFEGNIQYF
-,TRBV3-1,TRBJ2-7,few,TGTTCCAGCAGCCAAGTATACGAGCAGTACTTC,CSSSQVYEQYF